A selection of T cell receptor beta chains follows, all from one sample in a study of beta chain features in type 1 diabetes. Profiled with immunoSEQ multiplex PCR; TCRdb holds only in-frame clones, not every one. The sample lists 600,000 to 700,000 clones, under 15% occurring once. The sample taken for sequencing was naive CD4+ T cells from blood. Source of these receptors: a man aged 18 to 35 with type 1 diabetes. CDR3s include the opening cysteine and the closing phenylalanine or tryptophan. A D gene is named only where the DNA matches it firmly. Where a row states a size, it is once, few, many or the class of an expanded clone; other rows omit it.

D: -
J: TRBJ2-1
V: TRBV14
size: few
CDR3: CASSQIPGYNEQFF
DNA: TGTGCCAGCAGCCAAATTCCCGGTTACAATGAGCAGTTCTTC

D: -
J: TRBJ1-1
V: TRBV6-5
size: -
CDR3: CASSFPGAPNAFF
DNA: TGTGCCAGCAGTTTCCCAGGGGCCCCCAACGCTTTCTTT

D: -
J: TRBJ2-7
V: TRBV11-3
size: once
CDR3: CASSRTMSYEQYF
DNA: TGTGCCAGCAGCCGGACAATGTCCTACGAGCAGTACTTC

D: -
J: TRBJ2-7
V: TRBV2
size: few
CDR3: CASSEGLEVYEQYF
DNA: TGTGCCAGCAGTGAAGGGTTAGAAGTTTACGAGCAGTACTTC

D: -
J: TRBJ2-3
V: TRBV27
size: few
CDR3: CASSGVTDTQYF
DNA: TGTGCCTCCTCGGGGGTAACAGATACGCAGTATTTT

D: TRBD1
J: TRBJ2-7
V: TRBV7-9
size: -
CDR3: CASSSLYRDRSSYEQYF
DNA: TGTGCCAGCAGCTCGCTATACCGGGACAGATCCTCCTACGAGCAGTACTTC

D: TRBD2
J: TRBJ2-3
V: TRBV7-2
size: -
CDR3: CASSVTSGFTDTQYF
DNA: TGTGCCAGCAGCGTAACTAGCGGGTTCACAGATACGCAGTATTTT

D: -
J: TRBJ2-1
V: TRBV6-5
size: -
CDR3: CASSYSTYNEQFF
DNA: TGTGCCAGCAGTTACTCGACCTACAATGAGCAGTTCTTC

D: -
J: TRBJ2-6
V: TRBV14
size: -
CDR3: CASSHGQSGANVLTF
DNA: TGTGCCAGCAGCCATGGGCAATCTGGGGCCAACGTCCTGACTTTC

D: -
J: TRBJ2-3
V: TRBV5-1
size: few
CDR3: CASSSGLSTDTQYF
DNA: TGCGCCAGCAGCTCTGGCCTTAGCACAGATACGCAGTATTTT

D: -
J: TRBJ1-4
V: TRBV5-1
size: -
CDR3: CASSRGGNEKLFF
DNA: TGCGCCAGCAGTCGTGGCGGTAATGAAAAACTGTTTTTT

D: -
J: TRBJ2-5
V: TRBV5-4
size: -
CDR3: CASSAKTINQETQYF
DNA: TGTGCCAGCAGTGCTAAGACGATAAATCAAGAGACCCAGTACTTC

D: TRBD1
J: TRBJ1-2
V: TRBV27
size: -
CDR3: CASTRQGSYGYTF
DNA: TGTGCCAGCACCAGACAGGGTAGCTATGGCTACACCTTC

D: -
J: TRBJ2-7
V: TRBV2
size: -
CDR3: CASRRVEQYF
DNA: TGTGCCAGCAGGAGGGTTGAGCAGTACTTC

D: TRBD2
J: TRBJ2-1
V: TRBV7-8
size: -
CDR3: CASSSLLGSGGSSSYNEQFF
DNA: TGTGCCAGCAGCTCGTTACTGGGGAGCGGGGGGTCTAGCTCCTACAATGAGCAGTTCTTC

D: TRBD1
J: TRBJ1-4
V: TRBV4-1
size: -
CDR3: CASSIAGGATNEKLFF
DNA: TGCGCCAGCAGCATCGCAGGGGGTGCAACTAATGAAAAACTGTTTTTT

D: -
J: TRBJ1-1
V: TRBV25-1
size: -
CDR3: CASSNTGNTEAFF
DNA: TGTGCCAGCAGTAATACAGGAAACACTGAAGCTTTCTTT

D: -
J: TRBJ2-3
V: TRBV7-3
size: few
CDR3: CASSLTWGGDTQYF
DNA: TGTGCCAGCAGCTTAACGTGGGGAGGAGATACGCAGTATTTT

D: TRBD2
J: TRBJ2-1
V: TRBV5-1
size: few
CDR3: CASSLVAWLAGNPITYNEQFF
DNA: TGCGCCAGCAGCTTGGTGGCGTGGCTAGCGGGAAACCCCATTACCTACAATGAGCAGTTCTTC

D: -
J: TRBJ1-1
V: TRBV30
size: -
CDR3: CAWRETTEAFF
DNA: TGTGCCTGGAGGGAAACCACTGAAGCTTTCTTT

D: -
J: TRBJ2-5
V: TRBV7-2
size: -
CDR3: CASSYMGKTQYF
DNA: TGTGCCAGCAGCTACATGGGGAAGACCCAGTACTTC

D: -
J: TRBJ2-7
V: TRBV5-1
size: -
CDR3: CASSLARQRRDF
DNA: TGCGCCAGCAGCTTGGCGAGACAGCGAAGGGACTTC

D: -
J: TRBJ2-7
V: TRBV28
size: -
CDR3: CASNTQGYEQYF
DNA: TGTGCCAGCAATACACAGGGATACGAGCAGTACTTC

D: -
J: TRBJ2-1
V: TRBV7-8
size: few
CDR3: CASTRLAPSSYNEQFF
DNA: TGTGCCAGCACCCGGCTAGCACCGAGCTCCTACAATGAGCAGTTCTTC

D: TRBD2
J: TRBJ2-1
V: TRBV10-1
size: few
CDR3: CASSGGASYNEQFF
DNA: TGCGCCAGCAGCGGGGGGGCGTCATACAATGAGCAGTTCTTC

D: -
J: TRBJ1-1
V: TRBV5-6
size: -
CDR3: CASSPTGLGGYTEAFF
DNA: TGTGCCAGCAGCCCTACAGGGCTCGGGGGATACACTGAAGCTTTCTTT

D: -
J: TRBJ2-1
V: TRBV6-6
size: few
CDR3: CASSWDTNNEQFF
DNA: TGTGCCAGCAGTTGGGACACTAACAATGAGCAGTTCTTC

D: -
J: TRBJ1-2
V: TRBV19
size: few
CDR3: CASSIGRTGSYTF
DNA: TGTGCCAGTAGTATAGGAAGGACGGGAAGCTACACCTTC

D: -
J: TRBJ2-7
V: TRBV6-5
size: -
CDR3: CASSPTSWDSGEQYF
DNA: TGTGCCAGCAGTCCCACCTCCTGGGACAGCGGGGAGCAGTACTTC

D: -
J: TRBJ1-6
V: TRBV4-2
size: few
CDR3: CASSQGGKSNSPLHF
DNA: TGTGCCAGCAGCCAAGGAGGAAAGAGTAATTCACCCCTCCACTTT

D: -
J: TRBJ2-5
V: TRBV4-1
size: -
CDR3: CASSTGQGPYQETQYF
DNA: TGCGCCAGCTCAACGGGCCAGGGACCCTACCAAGAGACCCAGTACTTC

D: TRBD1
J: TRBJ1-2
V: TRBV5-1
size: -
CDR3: CASSKPGQGFSGYTF
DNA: TGCGCCAGCAGCAAGCCGGGACAGGGTTTTAGCGGCTACACCTTC

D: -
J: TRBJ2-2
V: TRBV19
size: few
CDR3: CASTAASTGELFF
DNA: TGTGCCAGTACAGCAGCCTCCACCGGGGAGCTGTTTTTT

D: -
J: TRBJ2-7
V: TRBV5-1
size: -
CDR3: CASSLEGAYEQYF
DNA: TGCGCCAGCAGCTTGGAGGGAGCCTACGAGCAGTACTTC

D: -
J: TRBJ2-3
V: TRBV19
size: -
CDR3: CASSEADTQYF
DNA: TGTGCCAGTAGCGAGGCAGATACGCAGTATTTT

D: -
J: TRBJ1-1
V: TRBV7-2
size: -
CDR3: CASRYPGRMNTEAFF
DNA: TGTGCCAGCAGGTACCCGGGACGGATGAACACTGAAGCTTTCTTT

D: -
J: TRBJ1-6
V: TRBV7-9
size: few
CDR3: CASSLFSREDSPLHF
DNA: TGTGCCAGCAGCTTATTTTCGAGAGAGGATTCACCCCTCCACTTT

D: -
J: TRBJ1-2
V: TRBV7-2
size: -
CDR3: CASSPRTVANYGYTF
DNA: TGTGCCAGCAGCCCGCGGACGGTTGCTAACTATGGCTACACCTTC

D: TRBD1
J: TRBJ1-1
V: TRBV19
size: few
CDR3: CASSIVWDSEAFF
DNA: TGTGCCAGTAGTATAGTTTGGGACAGTGAAGCTTTCTTT

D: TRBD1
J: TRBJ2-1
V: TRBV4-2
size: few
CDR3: CASSQDGPQTGASSYNEQFF
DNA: TGTGCCAGCAGCCAAGACGGCCCTCAAACAGGGGCGAGCTCCTACAATGAGCAGTTCTTC

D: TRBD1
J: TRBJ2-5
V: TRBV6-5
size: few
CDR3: CASRMTGLGTQYF
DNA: TGTGCCAGCAGGATGACAGGGTTGGGGACCCAGTACTTC

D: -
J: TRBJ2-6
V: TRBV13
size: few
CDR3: CASSPLSGANVLTF
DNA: TGTGCCAGCAGTCCTCTCTCTGGGGCCAACGTCCTGACTTTC

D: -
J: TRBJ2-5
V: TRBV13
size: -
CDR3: CASSPGPDGETQYF
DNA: TGTGCCAGCAGCCCCGGGCCCGATGGGGAGACCCAGTACTTC

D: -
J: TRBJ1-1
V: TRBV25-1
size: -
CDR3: CASSARTASEAFF
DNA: TGTGCCAGCAGTGCCCGGACAGCTTCTGAAGCTTTCTTT

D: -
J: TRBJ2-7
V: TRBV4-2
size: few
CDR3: CASSSMDRTYEQYF
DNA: TGTGCCAGCAGCTCCATGGACAGAACCTACGAGCAGTACTTC

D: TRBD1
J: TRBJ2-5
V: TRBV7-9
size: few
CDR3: CASSPPGQGVQETQYF
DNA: TGTGCCAGCAGCCCGCCGGGACAGGGGGTCCAAGAGACCCAGTACTTC

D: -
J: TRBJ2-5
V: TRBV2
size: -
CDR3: CASRQLGSQTRETQYF
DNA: TGTGCCAGCAGACAATTGGGCTCACAGACCCGAGAGACCCAGTACTTC

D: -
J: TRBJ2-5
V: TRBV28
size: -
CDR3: CASSLRWGESQETQYF
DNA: TGTGCCAGCAGTTTACGGTGGGGCGAGAGCCAAGAGACCCAGTACTTC

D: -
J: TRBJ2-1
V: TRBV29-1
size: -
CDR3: CSAQPPGGAEQFF
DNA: TGCAGCGCCCAACCCCCGGGCGGGGCTGAGCAGTTCTTC

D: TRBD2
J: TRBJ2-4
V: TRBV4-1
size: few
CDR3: CASSQGETSGALAKNIQYF
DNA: TGCGCCAGCAGCCAAGGGGAGACTAGCGGGGCTCTAGCCAAAAACATTCAGTACTTC

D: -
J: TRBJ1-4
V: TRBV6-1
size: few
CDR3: CASRDLGLTNEKLFF
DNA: TGTGCCAGCAGGGATCTAGGGCTTACTAATGAAAAACTGTTTTTT

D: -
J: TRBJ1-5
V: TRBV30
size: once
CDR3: CAWSAGATGQPQHF
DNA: TGTGCCTGGAGTGCTGGGGCAACAGGTCAGCCCCAGCATTTT

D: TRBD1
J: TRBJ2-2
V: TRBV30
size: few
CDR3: CAWRRTGSNTGELFF
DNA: TGTGCCTGGAGAAGGACAGGGTCGAACACCGGGGAGCTGTTTTTT

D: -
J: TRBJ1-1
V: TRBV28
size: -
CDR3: CASTLPMNTEAFF
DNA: TGTGCCAGCACTCTACCCATGAACACTGAAGCTTTCTTT

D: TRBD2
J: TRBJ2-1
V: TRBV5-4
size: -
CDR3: CASSYGLAGGYNEQFF
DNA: TGTGCCAGCAGCTACGGACTAGCGGGGGGCTACAATGAGCAGTTCTTC

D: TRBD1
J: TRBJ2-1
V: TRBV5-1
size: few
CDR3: CASRRGTAYSYNEQFF
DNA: TGCGCCAGCAGGAGGGGGACAGCATACTCCTACAATGAGCAGTTCTTC

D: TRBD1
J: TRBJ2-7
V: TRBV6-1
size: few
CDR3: CASSWLRDRVYEQYF
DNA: TGTGCCAGCAGCTGGCTCCGGGACAGGGTTTACGAGCAGTACTTC